These T cell receptor beta chains were read from a single sample in a study of human T cells and chemical hapten exposure. TCRdb passed the RACE reads through MiXCR, listing each CDR3 protein once. The table shows approximately 33,000 distinct CDR3 sequences, with 6% to 7.5% occurring only once. The source material was whole blood. Every receptor here comes from a human donor in good health. Some clones in this sample may be carry-over from other donors' samples. The CDR3 runs from the conserved cysteine through the conserved F or W. The D gene is left open where the match is weak. Size values are once, few and many counts, or a class for expanded clones, and some rows have none.

abundance	v_gene	j_gene	d_gene	CDR3aa	CDR3nt
many	TRBV28	TRBJ1-4	.	CASRAQVGGKLFF	TGTGCCAGCAGGGCACAGGTGGGAGGAAAACTGTTTTTT
many	TRBV7-9	TRBJ2-1	TRBD2	CASSLRLAVYNEQFF	TGTGCCAGCAGCTTACGGCTAGCGGTCTACAATGAGCAGTTCTTC
medium-sized	TRBV2	TRBJ2-3	TRBD2	CAGGLGADTQYF	TGTGCCGGAGGACTAGGGGCAGATACGCAGTATTTT
.	TRBV5-1	TRBJ2-7	TRBD1	CASSLNPDRGRPEQYF	TGCGCCAGCAGCTTGAACCCCGACAGGGGGCGTCCCGAGCAGTACTTC
.	TRBV6-6	TRBJ2-5	.	CASSPGLAETQYF	TGTGCCAGCAGCCCAGGGTTGGCGGAGACCCAGTACTTC
many	TRBV6-5	TRBJ1-1	.	CASVTRTEAFF	TGTGCCAGCGTCACACGCACTGAAGCTTTCTTT
many	TRBV29-1	TRBJ1-1	.	CSAGGQNGQNTEAFF	TGCAGCGCCGGGGGGCAGAACGGGCAGAACACTGAAGCTTTCTTT
.	TRBV5-4	TRBJ2-3	TRBD1	CASSGAGQAGDTQYF	TGTGCCAGCAGCGGGGCGGGACAGGCAGGGGATACGCAGTATTTT
few	TRBV18	TRBJ2-5	.	CASSPIWGFQETQYF	TGTGCCAGCTCACCAATTTGGGGTTTCCAAGAGACCCAGTACTTC
.	TRBV4-1	TRBJ2-3	TRBD2	CASSPWSGGMADTQYF	TGCGCCAGCAGCCCCTGGAGCGGGGGGATGGCAGATACGCAGTATTTT
many	TRBV6-1	TRBJ2-3	TRBD1	CASSTGQGTDTQYF	TGTGCCAGCAGCACGGGACAGGGCACAGATACGCAGTATTTT
many	TRBV25-1	TRBJ1-2	.	CASSEFRGANNGYTF	TGTGCCAGCAGTGAATTTAGGGGGGCGAATAATGGCTACACCTTC
.	TRBV5-1	TRBJ1-1	.	CASSWGGGEMNTEAFF	TGCGCCAGCAGCTGGGGGGGTGGAGAGATGAACACTGAAGCTTTCTTT
many	TRBV12-3/TRBV12-4	TRBJ2-1	TRBD2	CASSGTTSWQFF	TGTGCCAGCAGTGGGACGACTAGCTGGCAGTTCTTC
.	TRBV19	TRBJ2-2	.	CASSTLQGSTGELFF	TGTGCCAGTAGTACACTCCAGGGGTCCACCGGGGAGCTGTTTTTT
many	TRBV5-1	TRBJ1-5	.	CASSRDGLGPQHF	TGCGCCAGCAGTAGAGACGGCCTGGGTCCCCAGCATTTT
many	TRBV7-8	TRBJ1-5	.	CASSLGNRVDQPQHF	TGTGCCAGCAGCTTGGGAAACAGGGTGGATCAGCCCCAGCATTTT
many	TRBV30	TRBJ1-1	TRBD1	CAWRLGGFGEAFF	TGTGCCTGGAGATTAGGGGGCTTTGGTGAAGCTTTCTTT
.	TRBV28	TRBJ1-1	.	CASSSEAGSPGAEAFF	TGTGCCAGCAGTTCCGAAGCAGGGTCCCCTGGCGCTGAAGCTTTCTTT
many	TRBV7-2	TRBJ1-5	.	CASSLESEGPQHF	TGTGCCAGCAGCTTAGAATCCGAAGGGCCCCAGCATTTT
.	TRBV5-1	TRBJ1-1	.	CASSLSREWNTEAFF	TGCGCCAGCAGCTTGAGTCGGGAGTGGAACACTGAAGCTTTCTTT
few	TRBV5-4	TRBJ2-6	.	CASSLDPGPSGANVLTF	TGTGCCAGCAGCTTGGATCCAGGGCCCTCTGGGGCCAACGTCCTGACTTTC
many	TRBV12-3/TRBV12-4	TRBJ1-5	TRBD1	CASRGQGEGQPQHF	TGTGCCAGCAGGGGACAGGGGGAAGGTCAGCCCCAGCATTTT
few	TRBV20-1	TRBJ1-4	.	CSARDPGQGKRREKLFF	TGCAGTGCTAGAGATCCGGGACAAGGAAAGCGCCGTGAAAAACTGTTTTTT
many	TRBV12-3/TRBV12-4	TRBJ1-1	TRBD1	CASSLVSGGLGAFF	TGTGCCAGCAGTTTAGTGTCAGGGGGCCTCGGAGCTTTCTTT
.	TRBV3-1	TRBJ2-5	TRBD2	CASSPGLAGVSQETQYF	TGTGCCAGCAGCCCGGGACTAGCGGGGGTTAGCCAAGAGACCCAGTACTTC
few	TRBV2	TRBJ1-1	.	CASNKETMNTEAFF	TGTGCCAGCAACAAGGAGACTATGAACACTGAAGCTTTCTTT
few	TRBV30	TRBJ1-2	.	CAWSDFPSQGRNGYTF	TGTGCCTGGAGTGACTTCCCCAGCCAGGGACGGAATGGCTACACCTTC
few	TRBV28	TRBJ2-7	.	CASSHRDCSYEQYF	TGTGCCAGCAGTCACCGGGACTGCTCCTACGAGCAGTACTTC
medium-sized	TRBV6-2/TRBV6-3	TRBJ2-5	TRBD2	CASSWTSGGQETQYF	TGTGCCAGCAGTTGGACTAGCGGAGGCCAAGAGACCCAGTACTTC
many	TRBV5-1	TRBJ1-1	TRBD1	CASRLGGQGAPGAFF	TGCGCCAGCAGACTTGGGGGACAGGGCGCACCCGGAGCTTTCTTT
many	TRBV2	TRBJ2-1	TRBD2	CASSEGLAGYNEQFF	TGTGCCAGCAGTGAAGGCCTAGCGGGTTACAATGAGCAGTTCTTC
.	TRBV20-1	TRBJ2-2	TRBD2	CSATSSGNTGELFF	TGCAGTGCTACTTCTAGCGGGAACACCGGGGAGCTGTTTTTT
few	TRBV29-1	TRBJ1-1	.	CSVEVRGPETEAFF	TGCAGCGTTGAGGTCCGGGGGCCGGAGACTGAAGCTTTCTTT
.	TRBV20-1	TRBJ1-6	.	CSAQPDGGFSGRNSPLHF	TGCAGTGCTCAGCCGGACGGGGGTTTCTCGGGGAGAAATTCACCCCTCCACTTT
many	TRBV7-2	TRBJ2-5	.	CASSSLSEGGQETQYF	TGTGCCAGCAGCTCACTGTCTGAGGGCGGCCAAGAGACCCAGTACTTC
.	TRBV27	TRBJ1-1	TRBD1	CASSSDRGPLWTEAFF	TGTGCCAGCAGTTCGGACAGGGGTCCCCTGTGGACTGAAGCTTTCTTT
many	TRBV25-1	TRBJ2-7	TRBD2	CASSAFWEGEQYF	TGTGCCAGCAGCGCTTTCTGGGAGGGCGAGCAGTACTTC
.	TRBV7-9	TRBJ1-1	TRBD1	CASRDRGGMNTEAFF	TGTGCCAGCAGGGACAGGGGGGGGATGAACACTGAAGCTTTCTTT
many	TRBV20-1	TRBJ1-4	.	CSARDLEVLDEKLFF	TGCAGTGCTAGAGATCTTGAGGTGCTGGATGAAAAACTGTTTTTT
.	TRBV27	TRBJ2-7	.	CASSFDASPFYEQYF	TGTGCCAGCAGTTTTGACGCATCACCATTCTACGAGCAGTACTTC
.	TRBV2	TRBJ2-7	.	CASSEKAGTYLEQYF	TGTGCCAGCAGTGAAAAGGCAGGTACTTATCTGGAGCAGTACTTC
.	TRBV5-1	TRBJ1-1	.	CASSLSGLDTEAFF	TGCGCCAGCAGCTTGTCAGGGCTTGACACTGAAGCTTTCTTT
.	TRBV4-3	TRBJ1-1	TRBD1	CASSPDRGQPANTEAFF	TGCGCCAGCAGCCCTGACAGGGGGCAACCCGCGAACACTGAAGCTTTCTTT
many	TRBV20-1	TRBJ1-3	.	CSASGQGSGNTIYF	TGCAGTGCTAGCGGGCAGGGGTCCGGAAACACCATATATTTT
.	TRBV7-9	TRBJ2-5	.	CASREYQETQSF	TGTGCCAGCCGGGAGTACCAAGAGACCCAGTCCTTC
.	TRBV12-3/TRBV12-4	TRBJ1-4	TRBD1	CASSETGSGEKLFF	TGTGCCAGCAGCGAGACAGGGAGCGGGGAAAAACTGTTTTTT